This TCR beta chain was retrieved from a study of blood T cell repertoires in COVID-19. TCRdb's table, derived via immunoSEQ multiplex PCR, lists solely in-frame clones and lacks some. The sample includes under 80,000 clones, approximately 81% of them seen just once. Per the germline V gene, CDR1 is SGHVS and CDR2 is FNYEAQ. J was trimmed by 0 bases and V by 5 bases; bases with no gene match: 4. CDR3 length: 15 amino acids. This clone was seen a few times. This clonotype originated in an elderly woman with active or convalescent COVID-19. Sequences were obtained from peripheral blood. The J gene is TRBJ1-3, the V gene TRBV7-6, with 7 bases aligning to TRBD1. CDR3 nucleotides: TGTGCCAGCAGCATCGGGACAGTCTCTGGAAACACCATATATTTT. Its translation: CASSIGTVSGNTIYF. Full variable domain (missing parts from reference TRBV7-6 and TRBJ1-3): GAGVSQSPRYKVTKRGQDVALRCDPISGHVSLYWYRQALGQGPEFLTYFNYEAQQDKSGLPNDRFSAERPEGSISTLTIQRTEQRDSAMYRCASSIGTVSGNTIYFGEGSWLTVV.